The 13 T cell receptor beta chains listed next were all sequenced from one sample in a study of cytomegalovirus exposure and HLA in healthy donors (TCRdb year 2017). The library was built by means of the immunoSEQ multiplex PCR assay. A mixture of 60 forward primers for TCR Vbeta segments and 13 reverse primers for TCR Jbeta segments was used in the multiplex PCR. TCRdb holds this immuneACCESS table with in-frame rearrangements only. Some clones are missing; in checked studies, unresolved V genes explain under half, and the rest has no known cause. The sample yields 100,000 to 150,000 clones; around 79% were counted once. About 1.5% of the sample rests with the top ten. Material: PBMCs. The receptors shown here come from a young woman in good health and CMV-seronegative.

CDR3: CASSPSNGLLYGYTF. Written as DNA, the CDR3 is TGTGCCAGTAGTCCGAGTAACGGGTTACTGTATGGCTACACCTTC. The chain joins TRBV19 to TRBJ1-2; D is undetermined. Germline CDR1 is LNHDA and CDR2 is SQIVND (reference sequence). The CDR3 totals 15 residues. The ends were cut back, 5 bases at V and 5 bases at J, with 18 bases in the middle.

The gene calls are TRBV9 and TRBJ2-3; 7 nucleotides match TRBD2. The germline V gene has CDR1 SGDLS and CDR2 YYNGEE. V trimming: 0 bases; J trimming: 2 bases; junction bases outside the gene matches: 12. The CDR3 totals 18 residues. CDR3 nucleotide sequence: TGTGCCAGCAGCGTAGCTATACGCAGCGGGGTCAACACAGATACGCAGTATTTT. Its protein product is CASSVAIRSGVNTDTQYF.

The V and J genes are TRBV7-9 and TRBJ1-1; no clear D gene. The CDR3 is 11 residues long. V was pared by 3 bases and J by 4 bases, with 3 bases between. CDR1 and CDR2 from the germline V gene are SEHNR and FQNEAQ (reference sequence). CDR3 amino acids: CASSFSTEAFF. CDR3 nucleotides: TGTGCCAGCAGCTTCAGCACTGAAGCTTTCTTT.

J is TRBJ2-2 and V is TRBV19; D unclear. CDR3 size: 15 residues. Per the germline V gene, CDR1 is LNHDA and CDR2 is SQIVND (reference sequence). V was cut by 4 bases and J by 5 bases, with 14 bases left in between. CDR3 coding DNA: TGTGCCAGTAGTAGTTTGGCAGGCCAAACCGGGGAGCTGTTTTTT. It encodes CASSSLAGQTGELFF. The complete variable domain, with remaining parts taken from reference TRBV19 and TRBJ2-2, reads DGGITQSPKYLFRKEGQNVTLSCEQNLNHDAMYWYRQDPGQGLRLIYYSQIVNDFQKGDIAEGYSVSREKKESFPLTVTSAQKNPTAFYLCASSSLAGQTGELFFGEGSRLTVL.

In its sample, this clone was seen a few times. V usage is TRBV11-2 and J usage is TRBJ1-2; D is possibly TRBD1 (6 bases). The germline V gene encodes CDR1 SGHAT and CDR2 FQNNGV. CDR3 length equals 12 residues. V gave up 0 bases and J gave up 14 bases, with 13 bases separating them. CDR3 sequence reads: CASSLDSRGWTF. The CDR3 nucleotides read TGTGCCAGCAGCTTAGATTCCAGGGGATGGACCTTC.

This clone was seen only once. V is TRBV7-2 and J is TRBJ2-1; 10 nucleotides agree with TRBD2. V trimming: 8 bases; J trimming: 8 bases; junction bases outside the gene matches: 12. In germline, CDR1 is SGHTA, CDR2 FQGNSA. This CDR3 is built from 15 residues. The chain's CDR3 is CASGEASGRVYEQFF. The CDR3 DNA reads TGTGCCAGCGGCGAGGCTAGCGGGAGAGTCTATGAGCAGTTCTTC.

V usage is TRBV11-2 and J usage is TRBJ2-5; D may be TRBD2 (5 bases). Germline values: CDR1 SGHAT, CDR2 FQNNGV. Trimming shortened V by 0 bases and J by 1 base, and 9 bases separated the two germline ends. The length of the CDR3 is 15 residues. This CDR3 reads CASSLDRGRQETQYF. CDR3 DNA sequence: TGTGCCAGCAGCTTAGATCGGGGTCGCCAAGAGACCCAGTACTTC.

The table lists this clone with a count of one. The chain couples TRBV19 to TRBJ2-5; 10 bases align to TRBD2. With 7 bases clipped from V and 4 bases from J, the junction kept 12 bases outside the gene matches. Germline lookup yields CDR1 LNHDA and CDR2 SQIVND (reference sequence). The CDR3 runs to 16 residues. The CDR3 loop is CASKNRAGGPVETQYF. The CDR3 DNA follows: TGTGCCAGTAAAAATCGAGCGGGGGGGCCCGTAGAGACCCAGTACTTC.

The chain recombines TRBV29-1 with TRBJ1-1; weak D call: TRBD1 (6 bases). V was shortened by 7 bases and J by 3 bases, with 12 bases between the two germline ends. The CDR3 consists of 12 residues. In germline, CDR1 is SQVTM, CDR2 ANQGSEA. CDR3 sequence reads: CSAGQLDTEAFF. The CDR3 coding sequence is TGCAGCGCTGGACAGCTAGACACTGAAGCTTTCTTT.

The chain recombines TRBV30 with TRBJ2-1, with D maybe TRBD2 (6 bases). Germline V lookup: CDR1 GTSNPN, CDR2 SVGIG (reference sequence). The CDR3 extends over 15 amino acids. The V end lost 4 bases, the J end lost 4 bases, and 17 bases lay between the germline ends. CDR3 bases: TGTGCCTGGAACCGCGACTCAGGAGGGTACAATGAGCAGTTCTTC. This codes for CAWNRDSGGYNEQFF.

Comment on this clone: The junction does not match germline at one end; this may be a read error. The chain recombines TRBV20-1 with TRBJ2-7; D might be TRBD1 (6 bases). Germline values: CDR1 DFQATT, CDR2 SNEGSKA (reference sequence). The CDR3 runs 11 residues. The chain's CDR3 is CSASTGRERYF. In DNA, the CDR3 is TGCAGTGCCTCCACAGGGAGAGAGCGGTACTTC.

The V call is TRBV27, the J call TRBJ1-5; possible D gene TRBD1, 6 bases. Trimming removed 6 bases from V and 0 bases from J, with 12 bases in between. This CDR3 is built from 15 residues. Germline lookup yields CDR1 MNHEY and CDR2 SMNVEV (reference sequence). CDR3 protein: CASSLGAHSNQPQHF. CDR3 coding DNA: TGTGCCAGCAGCTTGGGGGCCCATAGCAATCAGCCCCAGCATTTT.

This sequence joins TRBV27 and TRBJ2-7; weak D call: TRBD2 (5 bases). Trimming took off 5 bases at V and 3 bases at J, with 20 bases between the two ends. CDR1 and CDR2 from the germline V gene are MNHEY and SMNVEV (reference sequence). The CDR3 is 16 amino acids. The CDR3 reads CASSPSAGRGVYEQYF. CDR3 DNA: TGTGCCAGCAGTCCCTCGGCCGGCCGGGGAGTCTACGAGCAGTACTTC.